Listed here is a single T cell receptor beta chain. These data are taken from a study of blood T cell repertoires in COVID-19. TCRdb's copy holds only in-frame clones and misses some; the assay was immunoSEQ multiplex PCR. The table has about 140,000 clones, around 83% seen once. V was shortened by 0 bases and J by 1 base, with 10 bases between the two germline ends. CDR1 and CDR2 from the germline V gene are LNHNV and YYDKDF (reference sequence). The CDR3 is 16 amino acids. The sample consisted of peripheral blood. V and J are TRBV15 and TRBJ2-1, with a possible D match to TRBD1 (5 bases). The receptor's source is an older woman with acute or convalescent COVID-19. The CDR3: CATSRDPGPSYNEQFF. CDR3 DNA sequence: TGTGCCACCAGCAGAGACCCAGGGCCGTCCTACAATGAGCAGTTCTTC.